This T cell receptor beta chain originates from a study of cytomegalovirus exposure and HLA in healthy donors (dated 2017 in TCRdb). About the investigation overall: According to an earlier analysis of a few hundred of the donors, 150 million to 200 million T cells yielded some 110 million unique TCR beta sequences and around 300 Gb of sequence data. A separate validation cohort of over 95 different subjects was used in addition to the approximately 700-subject first cohort. Because of strong linkage in the cohort, roughly five DR-DQ haplotypes were treated as single units for association and clustering. An early release covering roughly 600 HLA-typed donors comprised roughly 300 gigabases of sequencing data and around 85 million unique TCR sequences. To predict cytomegalovirus infection status, the study combined high-throughput TCR immunosequencing, statistical association of individual TCRs with disease status, and machine learning. The study aimed to test whether cataloging public T cell receptors could reveal signatures of past pathogen exposure. A later genetic analysis used genome-wide SNP genotypes for about 65% of the roughly 700 donors, treating that subset as a discovery cohort. Both class I and class II loci were covered by HLA typing, at four-digit resolution. To study patterns of TCR occurrence, a later analysis re-analyzed previously published TCR beta repertoires from around 700 donors and added high-resolution HLA genotyping. Typing coverage varied by locus: about 620-640 donors for A, B, C, DRB1 and DQB1; roughly 520 for DQA1; around 570 for DPA1; approximately 470 for DPB1. Across about 370 genotyped donors of the cohort, an average of 235,054 unique TCR beta nucleotide sequences per donor were sequenced, and roughly 18% of those sequences were non-productive. Of the roughly 400 genotyped donors, about 80% fell in the genetic ancestry cluster associated with self-reported Caucasian donors. In the later analysis, no new phenotypic data were used to find candidate immune exposures; instead, reliance was placed on TCR beta sequences and their occurrence across donors. The T cell repertoires of several hundred subjects were profiled by immunosequencing and related to cytomegalovirus serostatus. An earlier analysis of approximately 580 of the donors used high-throughput TCR beta sequencing to judge whether each TCR beta V gene segment behaved as functional or pseudogenic. Donor age, sex, ethnicity and CMV serostatus were collected together with the repertoire data. All discovery cohort repertoires had been generated using a single sequencing platform.

The germline V gene specifies SGHTA as CDR1 and FQGNSA as CDR2. V and J are trimmed by 5 bases and 8 bases, and the gene matches miss 6 bases of the junction. From its cysteine to its phenylalanine, the CDR3 spans 13 amino acids. Only CDR3 DNA remains: 39 bases, in frame from the first base. A remark on this clone: Its antigen is currently not known. No base quality information exists; no much larger clone differs at one position.

What the work shows at the level of the full study, not this receptor alone: In an earlier analysis of fewer than 750 of the donors, most TCR beta V segments were observed in productive rearrangements about 87% or about 30% of the time, broadly matching IMGT annotations. In a later analysis, 16,951 TCR beta sequences were associated with specific HLA alleles at a false discovery rate of 0.05. Strong co-occurrence of HLA alleles, especially DR and DQ, made assigning TCR associations to individual alleles difficult. The presence/absence analyses assumed that sequencing depth was roughly uniform across donors, and that assumption may not be true. According to the authors, the approach could potentially be generalized to other disease states and immunological phenotypes. Because HLA typing was unavailable for some donors at each locus, only the typed subset was used in association tests. A cluster of highly shared sequence variants was judged likely to be a technical artifact of the sequencing pipeline. Most TCR sequences were observed very rarely across donors, whereas some public TCRs were present in many individuals. Several of the top co-occurrence clusters appeared to be linked to parvovirus B19, influenza, CMV and Epstein-Barr virus, according to a later analysis. A later analysis found that TCR association rates varied across HLA loci, with DRB1 alleles showing the most associated TCRs and HLA-C alleles the fewest. In vitro tests confirmed that a few of the cytomegalovirus-associated TCR beta chains recognize cytomegalovirus antigens. An association between a missense DCLRE1C variant and V-gene and J-gene trimming of TCR beta chains was found in a later genetic analysis and replicated in an independent cohort. The study gave a list of 150 to 200 TCR beta chains associated with cytomegalovirus. A further reported finding was that TCR beta sequences accurately predicted the HLA-A and HLA-B alleles for most subjects in the first cohort. In a later genetic analysis, fewer N-insertions in productive TCRs were reported among donors in an Asian-associated ancestry cluster than the roughly 700-donor mean. Correlated functional status among segregating V segments might reflect linkage disequilibrium, but an unknown experimental factor could not be ruled out. Some IMGT-functional V segments, including TRBV6-2 and TRBV6-3, could not be distinguished by the 87-base-pair reads and were therefore excluded. In a later analysis, most CMV-associated TCR beta chains were found to appear HLA-restricted, with HLA associations seemingly driven largely by CMV exposure. The classifier was reported to diagnose cytomegalovirus status with high specificity and sensitivity in both the original and validation cohorts. In a later analysis, HLA-associated TCR beta chains showed more clonal expansion and lower generation probabilities than non-associated chains that were equally common. Because counts were too low, roughly 18 rarely observed V segments, including chromosome 9 orphons, were left out of the earlier analysis of about 500 of the donors. In this cohort, only TCR beta chains were sequenced, and detectable features were limited by the absence of alpha or paired-chain data. For the cohort, immune exposure information was limited to CMV serostatus.

The cohort consisted of approximately 690 healthy bone marrow donors. All cohort members were sampled while nominally healthy, although unrecorded immune exposures were likely present. The donor tested CMV seropositive and was one of the 289 seropositive cohort members. Each donor provided a peripheral blood sample, and peripheral blood mononuclear cells were used for TCR beta sequencing. Genomic DNA was extracted from the blood cell samples with the Qiagen DNeasy Blood Extraction Kit. The protocol used for the library was the immunoSEQ multiplex PCR assay. For the multiplex PCR, a mixture combining 60 forward primers for TCR Vbeta segments and 13 reverse primers for TCR Jbeta segments was used. The CDR3 region of rearranged TCR beta genes was amplified from genomic DNA with a multiplex PCR assay. On the Illumina HiSeq System, the amplified TCR beta libraries were sequenced as 87-base-pair reads. Per the original workflow: Across the roughly 670 repertoires, a later analysis counted tens of millions of unique TCR beta chains, roughly 11 million of which were shared by at least two donors. A nearest-neighbor algorithm error-corrected the raw reads and collapsed the reads into unique sequences, merging closely related sequences to remove PCR and sequencing errors. CDR3 sequences were aligned to IMGT reference sequences to assign V, D and J gene segments. For a sequence to be retained, a match of at least six nucleotides to both a V gene segment and a J gene segment was required. A rearrangement was called productive if the CDR3 had no stop codons and remained in frame with V and J, and every other rearrangement was called non-productive. CDR3 was defined according to IMGT convention as the region running from the second conserved V-encoded cysteine to the conserved J-encoded phenylalanine. The earlier analysis of some 540 of the donors excluded any sequence lacking an unambiguous match to a single V gene segment. An earlier analysis of under 750 of the donors called V segments functional above 56.7% productive rearrangements and segregating when the between-donor standard deviation exceeded 5%. To diagnose cytomegalovirus status from the catalog of TCR beta chain sequences, a statistical classification framework was built. A later analysis assigned V and J genes by comparing TCR nucleotide sequences with IMGT/GENE-DB human TR gene sequences. The TCRdist pipeline was used in a later analysis to assign CDR3 sequences and most-parsimonious VDJ recombination scenarios. A later analysis defined each TCR beta chain by its CDR3 amino acid sequence plus V-gene family, and excluded reads lacking a unique V-gene family. As a way to deal with suspected cross-contamination and a sequencing artifact, a later analysis dropped 450 to 600 nucleotide sequences that were highly shared and had low generation probability. A later analysis calculated a clonal expansion index for each public chain from normalized within-repertoire ranks of inferred template counts. A later analysis computed generation probabilities with a VDJ recombination model fitted to out-of-frame rearrangements, and checked the results against IGoR. Hypergeometric tests were used in a later analysis to score TCR-TCR, TCR-HLA and TCR-CMV co-occurrence, with a repertoire-size bias correction applied to the TCR pairs. False discovery rates were estimated in a later analysis by permuting HLA or CMV assignments 20 times. In a later analysis, co-occurring TCRs were grouped using DBSCAN, and TCRdist sequence similarity was added for clustering within HLA-allele-positive subsets. Repertoires with fewer than 30,000 or more than 120,000 public chains were left out of co-occurrence clustering, as were about five repertoires with anomalous nucleotide sharing. The table was pulled from immuneACCESS by TCRdb, which kept in-frame rearrangements only. Such tables lose some clones; where checked, under half of the loss comes from unresolved V genes, and the rest has no known cause. The V and J calls and the clone size are those of that table, but D and trimming were determined from the DNA. For this sample there are 120,000 or so clones; roughly three quarters appear just once. Approximately 10% of the sample rests with the top ten.

The specimen sequenced was PBMCs. This clonotype originated in a man aged 25-45 years in good health and CMV-seropositive. This receptor chain uses TRBV7-2 and TRBJ2-1, with 7 bases matching TRBD1. DNA sequence: TGTGCCAGCAGCACCCACAGGGGTGATGAGCAGTTCTTC. Its translation is CASSTHRGDEQFF.